Described below is a single T cell receptor beta chain sequence and its context. Its specificity is unknown. This entry belongs to a study of CD8 T cells in Susac syndrome. The study's findings and limits: Acknowledgment was made by the study that its TCR sequencing and HLA analysis involved a relatively small number of individuals.

V was cut by 3 bases and J by 2 bases, with 11 bases left in between. This CDR3 comprises 14 residues. Per the germline V gene, CDR1 is LNHDA and CDR2 is SQIVND (reference sequence). A quantity of about 0.5 to 1 ug RNA underwent reverse transcription using random hexamers. immunoSEQ multiplex PCR amplified TCR beta CDR3 across 54 Vbeta, 13 Jbeta. Via MiXCR, TCRdb re-called the immunoSEQ multiplex PCR reads, giving one row per CDR3 protein. The table lists some 450,000 distinct CDR3 sequences, more than 80% of them singletons. Sequenced input: CD8+ T cells from PBMCs. The clonotype originates from a human donor with multiple sclerosis. The chain links TRBV19 to TRBJ2-7, with D possibly being TRBD2 (5 bases). This CDR3 is CASSIFSGPYEQYF. The CDR3 nucleotides are TGTGCCAGTAGTATTTTCAGCGGCCCCTACGAGCAGTACTTC.